The 19 T cell receptor beta chains below all came from one sample that was sequenced in a study of blood T cell repertoires in COVID-19. Clones were read by immunoSEQ multiplex PCR, and TCRdb kept only the in-frame ones, dropping some. The data show about 40,000 clones, around 83% seen once. The source material was peripheral blood. The receptors come from a human donor in a cohort sampled during active COVID-19.

J is TRBJ2-7 and V is TRBV5-1; TRBD1 aligns across 7 bases. With V trimmed by 3 bases and J by 5 bases, 8 bases remained unmatched. From germline, CDR1 is SGHRS and CDR2 YFSETQ. The CDR3 runs 14 residues. CDR3 coding DNA: TGCGCCAGCAGCTCGGGGACAGCCAGGGACGAGCAGTACTTC. Translation gives CASSSGTARDEQYF.

CDR3 sequence reads: CASSPALFGRNEQFF. The CDR3 region has the DNA TGTGCCAGCAGCCCCGCCCTATTTGGGCGCAATGAGCAGTTCTTC. The chain couples TRBV9 to TRBJ2-1; D gene uncertain. The V gene's germline CDR1 is SGDLS and CDR2 YYNGEE. CDR3 size: 15 residues. Trimming left V 4 bases short and J 6 bases short, with 17 bases between.

The gene calls are TRBV19 and TRBJ2-5; D remains ambiguous. The CDR3 extends over 12 amino acids. Germline-derived CDR1 and CDR2 are LNHDA and SQIVND (reference sequence). The germline V and J ends were trimmed by 4 bases and 0 bases, with 3 bases remaining between them. CDR3 sequence (DNA): TGTGCCAGTAGTACCGACCAAGAGACCCAGTACTTC. Translating gives CASSTDQETQYF.

The CDR3 nucleotides are TGTGCCAGCACTCCCGGAGGGATCCCCTCCTACGAGCAGTACTTC. Its protein product is CASTPGGIPSYEQYF. This rearrangement joins TRBV6-5 to TRBJ2-7; the D gene is possibly TRBD2 (6 bases). Germline V gene lookup returns CDR1 MNHEY and CDR2 SVGAGI. Trimming cost V 7 bases and J 0 bases, with 16 bases left between them. The CDR3 length is 15 residues.

This clone has only a few counts. The chain joins TRBV27 to TRBJ1-2, with 7 bases fitting TRBD1. CDR1 is MNHEY and CDR2 is SMNVEV in the germline V gene (reference sequence). Trimming took 4 bases from V and 3 from J; bases not matched to a gene: 5. The CDR3 runs 14 residues. The CDR3 DNA reads as TGTGCCAGCAGTTCCCACAGGGGAGACTATGGCTACACCTTC. Protein product: CASSSHRGDYGYTF.

The V call is TRBV5-1, the J call TRBJ1-6; weak D call: TRBD1 (6 bases). Per the germline V gene, CDR1 is SGHRS and CDR2 is YFSETQ. The CDR3 contains 15 residues. The ends were cut back, 7 bases at V and 3 bases at J, with 14 bases in the middle. The CDR3 DNA sequence: TGCGCCAGCGCTCGGGGGGCCAGCTATAATTCACCCCTCCACTTT. It is translated as CASARGASYNSPLHF.

The chain recombines TRBV6-1 with TRBJ2-2, with TRBD2 identical over 12 bases. The CDR3 contains 18 residues. From germline, CDR1 is MNHNS and CDR2 SASEGT. With V trimmed by 0 bases and J by 4 bases, 6 bases remained unmatched. The CDR3 DNA follows: TGTGCCAGCAGTGAAGCCCTAGCGGGGGGGCCGCGCACCGGGGAGCTGTTTTTT. Translated, it gives CASSEALAGGPRTGELFF.

This clone was observed a handful of times. The V call is TRBV13, the J call TRBJ2-2, with TRBD1 matching over 7 bases. The CDR3 is 16 residues long. V lost 5 bases and J lost 7; bases outside the gene matches: 13. Germline V gene lookup returns CDR1 PRHDT and CDR2 FYEKMQ (reference sequence). CDR3 coding DNA: TGTGCCAGCAGCGAACCAATGACAGGGTTGGACGGGGAGCTGTTTTTT. This encodes CASSEPMTGLDGELFF.

This CDR3 is CASTQTGSYGYTF. CDR3 coding DNA: TGCGCCAGCACCCAAACCGGGAGCTATGGCTACACCTTC. This chain uses TRBV10-2 with TRBJ1-2; D is undetermined. The V end was cut by 7 bases, the J end by 4 bases, with 13 bases between. The CDR3 has 13 amino acids. CDR1 WSHSY and CDR2 SAAADI come from the germline V gene.

The chain carries TRBV2 and TRBJ2-2; TRBD2 is a possible D gene (6 bases). The CDR3 contains 16 residues. Germline V gives CDR1 SNHLY, CDR2 FYNNEI. V was shortened by 7 bases and J by 0 bases, with 15 bases between the two germline ends. CDR3 protein: CASIGIGDSNTGELFF. Here the CDR3 DNA reads TGTGCCAGCATTGGGATAGGGGACTCGAACACCGGGGAGCTGTTTTTT.

The chain employs TRBV14 and TRBJ2-7; 7 bases agree with TRBD1. CDR1 is SGHDN and CDR2 is FVKESK in the germline V gene. V was clipped by 0 bases and J by 6 bases; unmatched bases: 8. The CDR3 contains 15 residues. The CDR3 loop is CASSQEYSRTGEQYF. In nucleotides, the CDR3 is TGTGCCAGCAGCCAAGAGTACTCGAGGACAGGCGAGCAGTACTTC.

J is TRBJ2-5 and V is TRBV11-2; TRBD2 matches 7 bases. This CDR3 has 17 amino acids. The V and J ends lost 3 bases and 0 bases, in that order; junction bases with no gene match: 10. Germline loops: CDR1 SGHAT, CDR2 FQNNGV. The CDR3, as DNA: TGTGCCAGCAGCTTGGGGAGGGACGGGAGGTACCAAGAGACCCAGTACTTC. As protein: CASSLGRDGRYQETQYF.

V usage is TRBV5-1 and J usage is TRBJ2-2; a weak D match, TRBD2 (5 bases). The CDR3 covers 13 residues. CDR1 is SGHRS and CDR2 is YFSETQ in the germline V gene. V lost 4 bases and J 7 bases, leaving 11 bases between the germline ends. CDR3 DNA: TGCGCCAGCAGCAGCGGACCGGGCGGGGAGCTGTTTTTT. Its protein product is CASSSGPGGELFF.

This chain connects TRBV12-5 to TRBJ1-4; 7 nucleotides agree with TRBD1. The CDR3 totals 15 residues. The germline CDR1 and CDR2 sequences are LGHNT and FRNRAP. After removal of 6 bases from V and 1 base from J, the junction contained 5 bases not matched to a gene. This CDR3 reads CASGFDRVTNEKLFF. For the CDR3, the DNA is TGTGCTAGTGGCTTCGACAGGGTAACTAATGAAAAACTGTTTTTT.

J is TRBJ2-3 and V is TRBV7-9; 7 bases fit TRBD2. With V trimmed by 2 bases and J by 2 bases, 10 bases remained unmatched. This CDR3 contains 17 residues. Germline CDR1 and CDR2: SEHNR and FQNEAQ (reference sequence). This CDR3 reads CASSLKSGGGPTDTQYF. CDR3 bases: TGTGCCAGCAGCTTAAAGTCTGGGGGGGGTCCCACAGATACGCAGTATTTT.

This clone was seen only a few times. The CDR3: CASQVYRGGSSPLHF. CDR3 coding DNA: TGTGCCAGCCAAGTTTACAGGGGAGGTTCTTCACCCCTCCACTTT. The V and J genes are TRBV2 and TRBJ1-6; 7 nucleotides agree with TRBD1. CDR3 length: 15 amino acids. Unmatched junction bases numbered 13, after V lost 8 bases and J lost 9 bases. Germline V gene sequence: CDR1 SNHLY, CDR2 FYNNEI.

This clone occurred a few times. The genes are TRBV7-9 and TRBJ1-2, with 7 bases that match TRBD1. The CDR3 totals 14 residues. Germline CDR1 is SEHNR and CDR2 is FQNEAQ (reference sequence). V was clipped by 5 bases and J by 4 bases; unmatched bases: 7. The DNA for the CDR3 is TGTGCCAGCAGCCCCCGCCAGGGGGGCTATGGCTACACCTTC. It yields the protein CASSPRQGGYGYTF.

The sample holds a few counts of this clone. The rearrangement uses TRBV10-1 and TRBJ1-3; D is unresolved. Looked up from germline, CDR1 is WNHNN and CDR2 is SYGVQD (reference sequence). V was cut by 5 bases and J by 2 bases, with 7 bases left in between. The CDR3 sequence is 13 residues long. CDR3 nucleotides: TGCGCCAGCAGTCCGGGGACTGGAAACACCATATATTTT. Encoded protein: CASSPGTGNTIYF.

The chain carries TRBV7-3 and TRBJ2-3, with TRBD2 matching 8 bases. The CDR3 totals 15 residues. Germline values: CDR1 SGHTA, CDR2 FQGTGA. Trimming took 4 bases from V and 4 from J; bases not matched to a gene: 7. The CDR3 loop is CASSSRGGGADTQYF. For the CDR3, the DNA is TGTGCCAGCAGCTCCCGGGGGGGCGGAGCAGATACGCAGTATTTT.